This TCR beta chain comes out of a study of blood T cell repertoires in COVID-19. The wider study: Acute and convalescent COVID-19 specimens originated in the United States, Italy and Spain. T cells, B-cell-depleted T cells, or PBMCs supplied cDNA or gDNA.

Source study methods: For nucleated cells, counts were estimated from reference gene primer amplification. Clones were read by immunoSEQ multiplex PCR, and TCRdb kept only the in-frame ones, dropping some. That table is the source of V, J and clone size, and D and trimming were worked out from the DNA. The sample has about 230,000 clones, about nine tenths seen once. Seattle patients were enrolled during active infection and followed longitudinally. This CDR3 has 15 amino acids. Germline V gene lookup returns CDR1 LNHDA and CDR2 SQIVND (reference sequence). The V and J ends lost 1 base and 2 bases respectively, with 9 bases between them.

The rearrangement joins TRBV19 to TRBJ1-5; unclear D gene. The sequence came from a man over 45 with COVID-19, enrolled during active disease. The material sequenced was peripheral blood. CDR3 amino acids: CASSIGQVGNQPQHF. The DNA for the CDR3 is TGTGCCAGTAGTATAGGGCAGGTTGGCAATCAGCCCCAGCATTTT.